These 17 T cell receptor beta chains were sequenced from one sample in a study of blood T cells in healthy people across ages. Sample-barcoded 5' priming and a J-beta primer mix drove a second PCR of 7 to 11 cycles. TCRdb analysed the 5' RACE reads with MiXCR anew, one entry per CDR3 protein. The data hold 550,000 to 800,000 distinct CDR3 sequences, with 21% observed a single time. Sequencing input: blood. These receptors all come from a man aged 70-80 years in good health.

The J gene is TRBJ2-6, the V gene TRBV5-1; D is ambiguous. The germline gives CDR1 SGHRS, CDR2 YFSETQ. Trimming pared 0 bases from V and 0 bases from J, leaving 7 bases between. The CDR3 totals 16 residues. The DNA for the CDR3 is TGCGCCAGCAGCTTGGCCTCAGACTCTGGGGCCAACGTCCTGACTTTC. Translating gives CASSLASDSGANVLTF.

This clonotype has just a few counts. The genes are TRBV2 and TRBJ2-3; D gene unclear. Per germline, CDR1 SNHLY and CDR2 FYNNEI. The CDR3 consists of 16 residues. Trimming left V 5 bases short and J 0 bases short, with 15 bases between. The CDR3 loop is CASSHRFLDSTDTQYF. CDR3 nucleotides: TGTGCCAGCAGTCACAGATTTTTAGATAGCACAGATACGCAGTATTTT.

This chain links TRBV20-1 with TRBJ1-1; unclear D gene. The CDR3 loop spans 14 amino acids. Trimming stripped 6 bases from V and 1 base from J, with 15 bases between. CDR1 is DFQATT and CDR2 is SNEGSKA in the germline V gene (reference sequence). CDR3: CSALGPDKNTEAFF. In DNA form, the CDR3 reads TGCAGTGCCCTGGGTCCGGATAAGAACACTGAAGCTTTCTTT.

The table lists this clonotype with a few counts. V is TRBV9 and J is TRBJ1-1; D is unclear. Germline-derived CDR1 and CDR2 are SGDLS and YYNGEE. The CDR3 is 15 residues long. Trimming left V 4 bases short and J 1 base short, with 14 bases between. CDR3 amino acids: CASSSGVGTNTEAFF. The CDR3 DNA sequence: TGTGCCAGCAGCAGTGGGGTCGGTACGAACACTGAAGCTTTCTTT.

This clonotype was found a few times. The chain joins TRBV9 to TRBJ1-3; no firm D call. The V end lost 0 bases, the J end lost 2 bases, and 15 bases lay between the germline ends. The CDR3 spans 17 residues. The germline V gene encodes CDR1 SGDLS and CDR2 YYNGEE. CDR3 in DNA: TGTGCCAGCAGCGTAGATCCGGGGTCGGCCCCTGGAAACACCATATATTTT. It codes for CASSVDPGSAPGNTIYF.

The chain has TRBV7-8 and TRBJ2-5; D gene uncertain. TRBJ2-7 matches the DNA end more closely, so the J call is doubtful. The CDR3 is 14 amino acids. The germline V gene has CDR1 SGHVS and CDR2 FQNEAQ. DNA of the CDR3: TGTGCCAGCAGCTCGCGTCAGAGGTCTTACGAGCAGTACTTC. Its translation: CASSSRQRSYEQYF.

V is TRBV7-2 and J is TRBJ1-1; D uncertain. Trimming removed 6 bases from V and 4 bases from J, with 12 bases in between. The germline V gene encodes CDR1 SGHTA and CDR2 FQGNSA. This CDR3 spans 13 amino acids. CDR3 sequence: CASRRESTTEAFF. The CDR3 DNA sequence: TGTGCCAGCAGACGTGAGTCGACCACTGAAGCTTTCTTT.

The CDR3 DNA follows: TGTGCCACCAGCAGAGATCTGTACGGAGAAGCTTTCTTT. The encoded protein is CATSRDLYGEAFF. The gene calls are TRBV15 and TRBJ1-1; D is ambiguous. From germline, CDR1 is LNHNV and CDR2 YYDKDF (reference sequence). This CDR3 has 13 residues. V shed 0 bases and J shed 8 bases, with 10 bases lying between them.

This clonotype occurred a few times. The chain is built from TRBV6-5 and TRBJ1-1; D is unclear. Germline-derived CDR1 and CDR2 are MNHEY and SVGAGI. The CDR3 totals 13 residues. Trimming cost V 6 bases and J 4 bases, with 12 bases left between them. CDR3 sequence (DNA): TGTGCCAGCAGCCTAGACTGGCCCACTGAAGCTTTCTTT. Translating gives CASSLDWPTEAFF.

CDR3 in amino acids: CASSYSRELMNTEAFF. CDR3 sequence (DNA): TGTGCCAGCAGTTACTCGAGGGAGTTAATGAACACTGAAGCTTTCTTT. The V and J genes are TRBV6-2 or TRBV6-3 and TRBJ1-1; D is unclear. V gave up 0 bases and J gave up 0 bases, with 11 bases separating them. Germline CDR1 is MNHEY and CDR2 is SVGEGT. This CDR3 is built from 16 residues.

V is TRBV28 and J is TRBJ2-5, with D unresolved. The closer fit of TRBJ2-7 to the DNA end suggests the J call may be wrong. CDR3 length: 13 residues. The germline V gene encodes CDR1 MDHEN and CDR2 SYDVKM. The CDR3 spells CASSFGRFYEQYF. CDR3 coding DNA: TGTGCCAGCAGTTTTGGCCGTTTCTACGAGCAGTACTTC.

This chain uses TRBV6-5 with TRBJ2-7, with D possibly being TRBD2 (6 bases). The germline gives CDR1 MNHEY, CDR2 SVGAGI. The V and J ends lost 2 bases and 0 bases respectively, with 17 bases between them. The CDR3 is 17 amino acids. The CDR3 nucleotides read TGTGCCAGCAGTTACCACCGTGGGGGGAAGAGCTCCTACGAGCAGTACTTC. It codes for CASSYHRGGKSSYEQYF.

This chain joins TRBV20-1 and TRBJ1-4; weak D call: TRBD1 (6 bases). The CDR3 has 12 amino acids. The ends were cut back, 4 bases at V and 8 bases at J, with 11 bases in the middle. Germline V lookup: CDR1 DFQATT, CDR2 SNEGSKA (reference sequence). The DNA for the CDR3 is TGCAGTGCTAAGGACAGACGGGAAAAACTGTTTTTT. Amino acids: CSAKDRREKLFF.

This clonotype was counted only a few times. This chain joins TRBV5-1 and TRBJ2-3; 7 bases align to TRBD2. The trim removed 4 bases at V and 0 bases at J, leaving 11 bases unmatched. The CDR3 contains 17 residues. CDR1 and CDR2 from the germline V gene are SGHRS and YFSETQ. The chain's CDR3 is CASSRGVAGGSTDTQYF. The CDR3 DNA reads as TGCGCCAGCAGCCGAGGAGTAGCGGGTGGAAGCACAGATACGCAGTATTTT.

A note on this clonotype: Given a much more abundant clone one base away, this may be a read error. The rearrangement joins TRBV12-3 or TRBV12-4 to TRBJ1-5; D perhaps matches TRBD1 (5 bases). CDR3 length: 13 residues. V was clipped by 5 bases and J by 6 bases, with 11 bases between them. In nucleotides, the CDR3 is TGTGCCAGCAGTCTGGACACGGTTCAGCCCCAGCATTTT. It is translated as CASSLDTVQPQHF.

This clonotype was found a few times. The rearrangement links TRBV4-1 to TRBJ2-1; D is unclear. CDR1 and CDR2 (germline): MGHRA, YSYEKL. Trimming removed 1 base at V and 0 bases at J, with 10 bases between. This CDR3 is 16 amino acids long. The CDR3 sequence is CASSQVGRSSYNEQFF. The CDR3 DNA sequence: TGCGCCAGCAGCCAAGTTGGGCGAAGCTCCTACAATGAGCAGTTCTTC.

The chain has TRBV20-1 and TRBJ2-1; the match to TRBD1 covers 10 bases. Germline trimming cut 3 bases from V and 6 bases from J; bases unmatched to any gene: 5. The length of the CDR3 is 14 residues. In germline, CDR1 is DFQATT, CDR2 SNEGSKA (reference sequence). This CDR3 is CSARGTGVGNEQFF. In nucleotides, the CDR3 is TGCAGTGCTAGGGGGACAGGGGTAGGCAATGAGCAGTTCTTC.